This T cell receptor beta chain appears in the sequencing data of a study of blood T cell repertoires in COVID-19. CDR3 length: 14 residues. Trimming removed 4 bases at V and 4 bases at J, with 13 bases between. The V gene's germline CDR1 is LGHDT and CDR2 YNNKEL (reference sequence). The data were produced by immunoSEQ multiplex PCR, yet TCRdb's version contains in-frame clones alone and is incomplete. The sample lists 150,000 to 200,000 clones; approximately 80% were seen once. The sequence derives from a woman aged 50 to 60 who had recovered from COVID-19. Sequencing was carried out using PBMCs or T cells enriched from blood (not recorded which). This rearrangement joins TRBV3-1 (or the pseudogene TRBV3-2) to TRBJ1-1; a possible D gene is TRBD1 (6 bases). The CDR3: CASSLREGGTEAFF. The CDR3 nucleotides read TGTGCCAGCAGCCTAAGGGAAGGGGGCACTGAAGCTTTCTTT.